This is a list of T cell receptor beta chains from one sample in a study of cytomegalovirus exposure and HLA in healthy donors. TCRdb keeps only in-frame clones here, not all; method: immunoSEQ multiplex PCR. This table holds over 150,000 clones, about 82% found once. Sequencing was done on a sample of PBMCs. All receptors derive from a woman under 40 in good health and CMV-seropositive. Both conserved end residues are part of each CDR3. A D gene is named only where the DNA matches it firmly. Expanded clones get a size class; other rows say once, few or many, or leave the size out.

CDR3nt | CDR3aa | d_gene | v_gene | abundance | j_gene
TGTGCCAGCAGTTTGACTAGCGGGGGCTTCACAGATACGCAGTATTTT | CASSLTSGGFTDTQYF | TRBD2 | TRBV6-5 | few | TRBJ2-3
TGTGCCAGCAGCACCTCAGGGACAGTGAACACTGAAGCTTTCTTT | CASSTSGTVNTEAFF | TRBD1 | TRBV7-2 | NA | TRBJ1-1
TGTGCCAGCAGCTTAGGGACAGGGGGCGCGTTACCTGTGGGGGAGCTGTTTTTT | CASSLGTGGALPVGELFF | TRBD1 | TRBV7-6 | once | TRBJ2-2
TGTGCCAGCAGCTTAGGGGGCGACGCGAACGAGCAGTACTTC | CASSLGGDANEQYF | NA | TRBV7-8 | NA | TRBJ2-7
TGCGCCAGCAGCCCCGGGAACGGAGCTCTGGGCTACACCTTC | CASSPGNGALGYTF | NA | TRBV4-1 | NA | TRBJ1-2
TGTGCCAGCGGCCCCTGGACATACACTGAAGCTTTCTTT | CASGPWTYTEAFF | NA | TRBV27 | once | TRBJ1-1
TGTGCCAGCAGCTTAACGGGAAACAGGGGGATGAGTGGCTACACCTTC | CASSLTGNRGMSGYTF | TRBD1 | TRBV7-3 | NA | TRBJ1-2
TGTGCCAGCAGCTTAATACGCGATCGGCAAGAGACCCAGTACTTC | CASSLIRDRQETQYF | NA | TRBV11-2 | NA | TRBJ2-5
TGCGCCAGCAGCCCCCTCTCTGGAAACACCATATATTTT | CASSPLSGNTIYF | NA | TRBV5-1 | NA | TRBJ1-3
TGTGCCAGCAGCGTACAGGATTACAATGAGCAGTTCTTC | CASSVQDYNEQFF | NA | TRBV9 | NA | TRBJ2-1
TGTGCCAGCAGCCAACGGACTACGCTATCCTACGAGCAGTACTTC | CASSQRTTLSYEQYF | NA | TRBV7-2 | NA | TRBJ2-7